These 26 T cell receptor beta chains were all obtained from the same sample, sequenced in a study of blood T cell repertoires in COVID-19. Some clones are missing from TCRdb's copy, which holds only in-frame ones; the method was immunoSEQ multiplex PCR. The sample yields nearly 300,000 clones, approximately 88% seen once. Specimen: peripheral blood. The receptors come from a woman aged 25 to 39 who had recovered from COVID-19.

The gene calls are TRBV28 and TRBJ1-5; TRBD1 might be the D (6 bases). Looked up from germline, CDR1 is MDHEN and CDR2 is SYDVKM. The CDR3 sequence is 12 residues long. Trimming removed 7 bases at V and 7 bases at J, with 11 bases between. CDR3 loop: CASKAGEQPQHF. The DNA for the CDR3 is TGTGCCAGCAAGGCAGGGGAACAGCCCCAGCATTTT.

This chain links TRBV19 with TRBJ1-5; tentative D call: TRBD1 (5 bases). Trimming took off 6 bases at V and 2 bases at J, with 14 bases between the two ends. The CDR3 extends over 15 amino acids. Germline V CDR1 and CDR2: LNHDA, SQIVND (reference sequence). Written as DNA, the CDR3 is TGTGCCAGTAGATCGGGGGTTTCGCGCAATCAGCCCCAGCATTTT. This codes for CASRSGVSRNQPQHF.

This rearrangement joins TRBV6-1 to TRBJ1-1, with no clear D. Deletions cut 2 bases from V and 3 bases from J, with 13 bases between. The CDR3 runs 15 residues. Germline V gene sequence: CDR1 MNHNS, CDR2 SASEGT. CDR3 DNA: TGTGCCAGCAGTGAATCAAGACTGGTGTACACTGAAGCTTTCTTT. Translating gives CASSESRLVYTEAFF.

This clone was counted a single time. The V call is TRBV11-2, the J call TRBJ2-7; 10 nucleotides match TRBD1. After removal of 3 bases from V and 2 bases from J, the junction contained 7 bases not matched to a gene. Germline CDR1 is SGHAT and CDR2 is FQNNGV. CDR3 size: 16 residues. The CDR3 DNA sequence: TGTGCCAGCAGCTTGACAGGGGGCCCCTATACCTACGAGCAGTACTTC. It codes for CASSLTGGPYTYEQYF.

The V call is TRBV7-2, the J call TRBJ2-7, with 8 bases aligning to TRBD2. Trimming removed 7 bases from V and 2 bases from J; junction bases left unmatched: 10. The CDR3 is 15 amino acids. Germline V gene lookup returns CDR1 SGHTA and CDR2 FQGNSA. The chain's CDR3 is CASTPGSGGAYEQYF. In DNA, the CDR3 is TGTGCCAGCACCCCTGGGAGCGGGGGAGCCTACGAGCAGTACTTC.

The V and J genes are TRBV27 and TRBJ1-2; TRBD1 matches at 7 bases. J lost 4 bases, V lost 7 bases, and 15 bases had no gene match. CDR1 MNHEY and CDR2 SMNVEV come from the germline V gene (reference sequence). This CDR3 region has 16 residues. CDR3 loop: CASTPWGPGGIYGYTF. The CDR3 DNA sequence: TGTGCCAGCACCCCATGGGGGCCAGGGGGGATCTATGGCTACACCTTC.

V is TRBV2 and J is TRBJ1-1; possible D gene TRBD1, 6 bases. CDR1 is SNHLY and CDR2 is FYNNEI in the germline V gene. The CDR3 is 17 amino acids. Trimming cost V 0 bases and J 3 bases, with 17 bases left between them. Here the CDR3 DNA reads TGTGCCAGCAGTGAAGCTAATTCGGGGGGCGCTGACACTGAAGCTTTCTTT. This encodes CASSEANSGGADTEAFF. The whole variable domain, remainder taken from reference TRBV2 and TRBJ1-1, is EPEVTQTPSHQVTQMGQEVILRCVPISNHLYFYWYRQILGQKVEFLVSFYNNEISEKSEIFDDQFSVERPDGSNFTLKIRSTKLEDSAMYFCASSEANSGGADTEAFFGQGTRLTVV.

V is TRBV14 and J is TRBJ2-5; 9 bases are shared with TRBD1. The germline CDR1 and CDR2 sequences are SGHDN and FVKESK. This CDR3 region has 17 residues. The V gene end was trimmed by 1 base and the J gene end by 1 base; junction bases not matched to a gene: 7. The CDR3 protein is CASSQVRTGDPQETQYF. The CDR3, as DNA: TGTGCCAGCAGCCAAGTGAGGACAGGGGACCCCCAAGAGACCCAGTACTTC.

V gene TRBV4-1 combines with J gene TRBJ2-6, with D possibly being TRBD1 (5 bases). V lost 5 bases, J lost 0 bases, and 14 bases lay in between. The CDR3 has 17 residues. Germline V lookup: CDR1 MGHRA, CDR2 YSYEKL. CDR3 sequence reads: CASSYPGLSSGANVLTF. For the CDR3, the DNA is TGCGCCAGCAGCTACCCAGGGCTCAGCTCTGGGGCCAACGTCCTGACTTTC.

This rearrangement joins TRBV7-6 to TRBJ2-3; 9 nucleotides align to TRBD1. V shed 6 bases, J shed 2 bases, and the junction held 6 bases outside the gene matches. CDR1 SGHVS and CDR2 FNYEAQ come from the germline V gene. The CDR3 extends over 15 amino acids. The CDR3 reads CASSSGTGYTDTQYF. The CDR3 bases are TGTGCCAGCAGTTCCGGGACAGGGTACACAGATACGCAGTATTTT.

This chain connects TRBV4-2 to TRBJ1-1, with TRBD1 as a possible D gene (6 bases). The CDR3 spans 20 residues. V shed 0 bases and J shed 0 bases, with 23 bases lying between them. Germline V gene sequence: CDR1 LGHNA, CDR2 YNFKEQ. As DNA, the CDR3 is TGTGCCAGCAGCCAAGATCCGACCGGTCAGGGGTGGGTAGTGAACACTGAAGCTTTCTTT. This encodes CASSQDPTGQGWVVNTEAFF.

This chain joins TRBV11-3 and TRBJ1-1, with D perhaps TRBD1 (5 bases). Germline V gives CDR1 SGHNT, CDR2 YENEEA. The length of the CDR3 is 13 residues. The V end was cut by 1 base, the J end by 6 bases, with 9 bases between. Here the CDR3 reads CASSLGQGPEAFF. CDR3 bases: TGTGCCAGCAGCTTAGGGCAGGGCCCTGAAGCTTTCTTT.

To note about this clone: The CDR3 carries no conserved terminal phenylalanine or tryptophan, so it likely arises from a read error. No DNA is shown, since the ends of the CDR3 on it are uncertain; the CDR3 is the one TCRdb lists. The chain combines TRBV2 with TRBJ1-2; whether TRBD1, the table's D call, matches the DNA was not checked. The CDR3 is 13 amino acids long, termini counted. Per germline, CDR1 SNHLY and CDR2 FYNNEI. The CDR3 is CASSVTGSTMATL.

The chain combines TRBV28 with TRBJ1-2, with D unresolved. This CDR3 is 13 amino acids long. Trimming removed 5 bases at V and 2 bases at J, with 9 bases between. The germline V gene has CDR1 MDHEN and CDR2 SYDVKM. CDR3 DNA: TGTGCCAGCAGTCTAGCCCGAAACTATGGCTACACCTTC. This gives the protein CASSLARNYGYTF.

This sequence joins TRBV28 and TRBJ1-2; possible D gene TRBD1, 5 bases. This CDR3 is 15 amino acids long. V lost 3 bases, J lost 6 bases, and 17 bases lay in between. Looked up from germline, CDR1 is MDHEN and CDR2 is SYDVKM. The CDR3: CASSLPYGGEDGYTF. CDR3 coding DNA: TGTGCCAGCAGTTTGCCCTACGGGGGGGAGGATGGCTACACCTTC.

In its sample, this clone was seen once. The chain recombines TRBV6-5 with TRBJ2-7; maybe TRBD1 (6 bases). The CDR3 runs to 13 residues. The V end lost 6 bases, the J end lost 0 bases, and 9 bases lay between the germline ends. The V gene's germline CDR1 is MNHEY and CDR2 SVGAGI. CDR3 in amino acids: CASSDRSSYEQYF. CDR3 in DNA: TGTGCCAGCAGCGACAGGAGCTCCTACGAGCAGTACTTC.

V gene TRBV4-1 combines with J gene TRBJ2-1, with 8 bases identical to TRBD2. J gave up 0 bases and V 0 bases, and 13 bases lay outside the gene matches. This CDR3 comprises 20 residues. Germline V gives CDR1 MGHRA, CDR2 YSYEKL. The CDR3 DNA reads TGCGCCAGCAGCCAAGATGAGGTAGCGGGGACCCTGAGCTCCTACAATGAGCAGTTCTTC. This gives the protein CASSQDEVAGTLSSYNEQFF.

Only a few counts were recorded for this clone. The rearrangement joins TRBV7-9 to TRBJ2-7; tentative D call: TRBD1 (5 bases). Germline CDR1 is SEHNR and CDR2 is FQNEAQ (reference sequence). With 5 bases removed from V and 2 bases from J, the gap between germline ends came to 16 bases. CDR3 size: 15 residues. The CDR3 region is CASSLEYKGPYEQYF. CDR3 nucleotides: TGTGCCAGCAGCCTAGAGTACAAGGGGCCCTACGAGCAGTACTTC.

This clone has a handful of counts. The chain recombines TRBV19 with TRBJ2-1; perhaps TRBD1 as D (6 bases). Trimming pared 1 base from V and 4 bases from J, leaving 20 bases between. CDR1 and CDR2 from the germline V gene are LNHDA and SQIVND (reference sequence). The CDR3 sequence is 18 residues long. CDR3 loop: CASSIVGSRPGTYNEQFF. The CDR3 nucleotides read TGTGCCAGTAGTATAGTGGGCTCCCGCCCGGGGACATACAATGAGCAGTTCTTC. Together with reference TRBV19 and TRBJ2-1, the CDR3 gives the full variable domain: DGGITQSPKYLFRKEGQNVTLSCEQNLNHDAMYWYRQDPGQGLRLIYYSQIVNDFQKGDIAEGYSVSREKKESFPLTVTSAQKNPTAFYLCASSIVGSRPGTYNEQFFGPGTRLTVL.

V usage is TRBV28 and J usage is TRBJ1-1; D not resolved. Trimming cost V 2 bases and J 0 bases, with 7 bases left between them. The CDR3 sequence is 14 residues long. The germline gives CDR1 MDHEN, CDR2 SYDVKM. The CDR3 region is CASSLPRLNTEAFF. CDR3 sequence (DNA): TGTGCCAGCAGTTTACCCAGGTTGAACACTGAAGCTTTCTTT.

J is TRBJ2-3 and V is TRBV2; D not certain. This CDR3 region has 12 residues. V was shortened by 6 bases and J by 7 bases, with 11 bases between the two germline ends. Per germline, CDR1 SNHLY and CDR2 FYNNEI. CDR3 in DNA: TGTGCCAGCAGAGAGTCCTTAAATACGCAGTATTTT. It is translated as CASRESLNTQYF.

V is TRBV7-8 and J is TRBJ1-2; the match to TRBD1 covers 7 bases. The germline CDR1 and CDR2 sequences are SGHVS and FQNEAQ. CDR3 length: 17 amino acids. The ends lost 7 bases at V and 3 bases at J; junction bases unmatched: 17. The CDR3, as DNA: TGTGCCAGCACCCCCTCGGGAGGGGGCATGATCGACTATGGCTACACCTTC. Amino acids: CASTPSGGGMIDYGYTF.

The chain employs TRBV15 and TRBJ1-3; possible D gene TRBD1, 5 bases. The CDR3 is made up of 16 amino acids. CDR1 is LNHNV, CDR2 YYDKDF, per germline (reference sequence). Trimming shortened V by 5 bases and J by 7 bases, and 21 bases separated the two germline ends. The CDR3 region is CATSRSLTASGNTIYF. As DNA, the CDR3 is TGTGCCACCAGCCGTTCCTTGACAGCCTCAGGGAACACCATATATTTT.

The CDR3 sequence: CATSDPFGTGAGETQYF. The CDR3 bases are TGTGCCACCAGTGACCCTTTCGGGACAGGGGCTGGAGAGACCCAGTACTTC. The chain employs TRBV24-1 and TRBJ2-5; 10 bases are a match to TRBD1. CDR1 is KGHDR, CDR2 SFDVKD, per germline. Trimming cost V 4 bases and J 4 bases; bases outside gene matches: 11. CDR3 length: 17 amino acids.

V usage is TRBV19 and J usage is TRBJ2-6, with D perhaps TRBD1 (5 bases). Per the germline V gene, CDR1 is LNHDA and CDR2 is SQIVND (reference sequence). The CDR3 runs to 16 residues. V dropped 5 bases and J dropped 2 bases, with 13 bases sitting between them. The CDR3, as DNA: TGTGCCAGTAGTCCTCCCATAGGGGCTGGGGCCAACGTCCTGACTTTC. It specifies CASSPPIGAGANVLTF.

The chain joins TRBV2 to TRBJ2-3; D is unresolved. V gave up 2 bases and J gave up 0 bases, with 6 bases separating them. The CDR3 contains 14 residues. Germline CDR1 is SNHLY and CDR2 is FYNNEI. The CDR3 DNA sequence: TGTGCCAGCAGTGAACAGTCTAGCACAGATACGCAGTATTTT. Its translation is CASSEQSSTDTQYF.